These 16 T cell receptor beta chains originate from one sample sequenced in a study of T cell responses to AZD1222 COVID-19 vaccine. Clones were sequenced by immunoSEQ multiplex PCR, and TCRdb holds only the in-frame ones, with some missing. The sample carries roughly 120,000 clones, more than 70% recorded once. The sequenced sample was peripheral blood, obtained on day 0 of AZD1222 vaccination. The receptors come from an adult in good health.

This chain links TRBV9 with TRBJ2-3; perhaps TRBD1 as D (5 bases). Germline V gene data show CDR1 as SGDLS and CDR2 as YYNGEE. CDR3 size: 17 residues. Between the trimmed V and J ends, which lost 0 bases and 0 bases, there was a span of 14 bases. The CDR3 loop is CASSVGPRVSSTDTQYF. The CDR3 region has the DNA TGTGCCAGCAGCGTAGGCCCCAGGGTTTCTAGCACAGATACGCAGTATTTT.

This clone was found once. CDR3 residues: CASRYPGTENSPLHF. For the CDR3, the DNA is TGTGCCAGCAGGTACCCCGGGACGGAGAATTCACCCCTCCACTTT. This chain joins TRBV28 and TRBJ1-6, with a weak D call TRBD1 (5 bases). The CDR3 has 15 amino acids. V was trimmed by 6 bases and J by 7 bases, leaving 16 bases between them. Germline assignment: CDR1 MDHEN and CDR2 SYDVKM.

This clone showed up just once. V is TRBV4-1 and J is TRBJ1-1, with 9 bases lining up with TRBD1. This CDR3 comprises 13 residues. Germline V gene sequence: CDR1 MGHRA, CDR2 YSYEKL. The V gene end was trimmed by 5 bases and the J gene end by 6 bases; junction bases not matched to a gene: 4. CDR3 residues: CASSLQGASEAFF. CDR3 coding DNA: TGCGCCAGCAGCTTACAGGGGGCATCTGAAGCTTTCTTT.

This rearrangement joins TRBV29-1 to TRBJ2-7; TRBD2 aligns across 11 bases. Germline V CDR1 and CDR2: SQVTM, ANQGSEA. V shed 3 bases, J shed 3 bases, and the junction held 4 bases outside the gene matches. The CDR3 length is 14 residues. The CDR3 sequence is CSVEVTSGDYEQYF. The CDR3 region has the DNA TGCAGCGTTGAGGTGACTAGCGGGGACTACGAGCAGTACTTC.

J is TRBJ2-1 and V is TRBV18; D unresolved. Germline CDR1 KGHSH, CDR2 LQKENI. Trimming took off 3 bases at V and 2 bases at J, with 2 bases between the two ends. The CDR3 length is 12 residues. The chain's CDR3 is CASSPPYNEQFF. The CDR3 DNA is TGTGCCAGCTCACCGCCCTACAATGAGCAGTTCTTC.

There are a few counts of this clone. The V call is TRBV6-2 or TRBV6-3, the J call TRBJ1-2; 8 bases are a match to TRBD1. Germline V gene data show CDR1 as MNHEY and CDR2 as SVGEGT. The V gene end was trimmed by 4 bases and the J gene end by 6 bases; junction bases not matched to a gene: 10. CDR3 length: 15 amino acids. CDR3 loop: CASSSTARQGNGYTF. In nucleotides, the CDR3 is TGTGCCAGCAGTTCCACCGCTCGACAGGGGAATGGCTACACCTTC.

The V call is TRBV6-5, the J call TRBJ1-2, with a weak D call TRBD1 (5 bases). Per the germline V gene, CDR1 is MNHEY and CDR2 is SVGAGI. The germline V and J ends were trimmed by 11 bases and 4 bases, with 17 bases remaining between them. The CDR3 is made up of 13 amino acids. The CDR3 is CASGVRIGYGYTF. As DNA, the CDR3 is TGTGCCTCGGGGGTGCGAATAGGCTATGGCTACACCTTC.

This clone appeared once. V and J are TRBV28 and TRBJ1-2; unclear D gene. V dropped 4 bases and J dropped 7 bases, with 13 bases sitting between them. The length of the CDR3 is 13 residues. Germline V CDR1 and CDR2: MDHEN, SYDVKM. In nucleotides, the CDR3 is TGTGCCAGCAGTTCATCTCTAAGATCTGGCTACACCTTC. Its protein is CASSSSLRSGYTF.

The J gene is TRBJ2-5, the V gene TRBV4-1, with unresolved D. Trimming removed 1 base at V and 5 bases at J, with 14 bases between. Germline assignment: CDR1 MGHRA and CDR2 YSYEKL. The CDR3 length is 15 residues. The CDR3 reads CASSQAQEPGETQYF. Here the CDR3 DNA reads TGCGCCAGCAGCCAAGCGCAGGAACCTGGGGAGACCCAGTACTTC.

V gene TRBV12-3 or TRBV12-4 combines with J gene TRBJ1-1; no definite D call. The CDR3 runs to 13 residues. V was clipped by 2 bases and J by 8 bases, with 12 bases between them. CDR3 sequence reads: CASSLSPSGEAFF. CDR3 sequence (DNA): TGTGCCAGCAGTTTATCACCCAGCGGAGAAGCTTTCTTT.

A single count supports this clone. The V and J genes are TRBV11-2 and TRBJ1-6; 7 bases agree with TRBD1. Germline lookup yields CDR1 SGHAT and CDR2 FQNNGV. This CDR3 has 16 residues. Trimming took 4 bases from V and 6 from J; bases not matched to a gene: 9. The CDR3 coding sequence is TGTGCCAGCAGCTCAGGGGGGACAGTTCGTAATTCACCCCTCCACTTT. It is translated as CASSSGGTVRNSPLHF. Supplemented by reference TRBV11-2 and TRBJ1-6, the full variable domain reads EAGVAQSPRYKIIEKRQSVAFWCNPISGHATLYWYQQILGQGPKLLIQFQNNGVVDDSQLPKDRFSAERLKGVDSTLKIQPAKLEDSAVYLCASSSGGTVRNSPLHFGNGTRLTVT.

In this sample, this clone turned up a few times. The rearrangement links TRBV6-5 to TRBJ1-2, with D uncertain. CDR1 and CDR2 (germline): MNHEY, SVGAGI. V lost 0 bases and J lost 8, with 19 bases in between. CDR3 length: 16 residues. The chain's CDR3 is CASSYSSTLRVGGYTF. The DNA for the CDR3 is TGTGCCAGCAGTTACTCCTCCACGCTGCGGGTCGGGGGCTACACCTTC.

The chain recombines TRBV12-3 or TRBV12-4 with TRBJ1-1, with no clear D. This CDR3 has 12 residues. V was cut by 6 bases and J by 8 bases, with 13 bases left in between. The CDR3 spells CASRTGLREAFF. The CDR3 coding sequence is TGTGCCAGCAGAACCGGGCTCAGAGAAGCTTTCTTT.

This clone has a single count. This chain connects TRBV7-9 to TRBJ1-2, with TRBD1 as a possible D gene (5 bases). The CDR3 consists of 13 residues. The germline V gene has CDR1 SEHNR and CDR2 FQNEAQ (reference sequence). V dropped 4 bases and J dropped 3 bases, with 9 bases sitting between them. Here the CDR3 reads CASSYGTDYGYTF. The CDR3 bases are TGTGCCAGCAGCTACGGGACGGACTATGGCTACACCTTC.

The J gene is TRBJ2-2, the V gene TRBV9; 7 bases agree with TRBD2. The germline V gene has CDR1 SGDLS and CDR2 YYNGEE. With V trimmed by 4 bases and J by 8 bases, 11 bases remained unmatched. The CDR3 contains 15 residues. This chain's CDR3 is CASSPQGGVMGELFF. The CDR3 bases are TGTGCCAGCAGCCCCCAGGGAGGGGTCATGGGGGAGCTGTTTTTT.

The CDR3 DNA reads TGTGCCAGCAGCGTAGCTGCGGGGGAGAGCTCCTACGAGCAGTACTTC. Translated, it gives CASSVAAGESSYEQYF. The rearrangement joins TRBV9 to TRBJ2-7; 7 nucleotides line up with TRBD2. This CDR3 is 16 amino acids long. V dropped 0 bases and J dropped 0; count of bases not matched to a gene: 6. The germline V gene encodes CDR1 SGDLS and CDR2 YYNGEE.